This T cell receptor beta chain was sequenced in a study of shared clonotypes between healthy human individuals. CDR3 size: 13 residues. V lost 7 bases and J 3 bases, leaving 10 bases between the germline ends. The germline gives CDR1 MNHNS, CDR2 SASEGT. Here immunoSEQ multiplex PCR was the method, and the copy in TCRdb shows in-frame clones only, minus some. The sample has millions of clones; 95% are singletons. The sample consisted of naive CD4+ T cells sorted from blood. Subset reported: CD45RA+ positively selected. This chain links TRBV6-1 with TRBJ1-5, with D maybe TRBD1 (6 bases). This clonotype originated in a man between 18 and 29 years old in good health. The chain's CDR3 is CASKRTVNQPQHF. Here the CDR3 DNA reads TGTGCCAGCAAGCGGACAGTCAATCAGCCCCAGCATTTT.